This passage covers 10 T cell receptor beta chains from one sample sequenced in a study of identical twins. MiXCR was run by TCRdb on the 5' RACE reads, yielding one entry per CDR3 protein. Of about 660,000 distinct CDR3 sequences in the sample, around 8.6% were seen once. The same data also went into a second study, on yellow fever vaccine responses in identical twins.

The sequencing sample was made of PBMCs. Receptor source: a young woman in good health.

The sample holds many counts of this clonotype. The gene calls are TRBV5-1 and TRBJ2-6; D remains ambiguous. The germline CDR1 and CDR2 sequences are SGHRS and YFSETQ. The CDR3 length is 14 residues. Between the trimmed V and J ends, which lost 5 bases and 0 bases, there was a span of 6 bases. The chain's CDR3 is CASRGFSGANVLTF. The CDR3 nucleotides are TGCGCCAGCAGGGGGTTCTCTGGGGCCAACGTCCTGACTTTC.

This clonotype was seen more than once but under ten times. The chain couples TRBV4-3 to TRBJ2-3; D may be TRBD2 (5 bases). The CDR3 extends over 15 amino acids. The germline V and J ends were trimmed by 0 bases and 7 bases, with 14 bases remaining between them. CDR1 and CDR2 from the germline V gene are LGHNA and YSLEER. CDR3 protein: CASSQDPAGENTQYF. For the CDR3, the DNA is TGCGCCAGCAGCCAAGATCCGGCCGGGGAGAATACGCAGTATTTT.

CDR3 sequence reads: CASSASLFEQYF. CDR3 in DNA: TGTGCCAGCAGCGCCAGCCTCTTCGAGCAGTACTTC. This rearrangement joins TRBV21-1 to TRBJ2-7. TRBV21-1 is labeled a pseudogene. The CDR3 consists of 12 residues.

This clonotype came up a few times. This chain connects TRBV24-1 to TRBJ1-6; D gene uncertain. This CDR3 contains 17 residues. V lost 3 bases, J lost 0 bases, and 11 bases lay in between. Germline V gene data show CDR1 as KGHDR and CDR2 as SFDVKD. The CDR3 region is CATSDRVPSSYNSPLHF. Written as DNA, the CDR3 is TGTGCCACCAGTGATCGGGTGCCGAGCTCCTATAATTCACCCCTCCACTTT.

This clonotype turned up a few times. This chain links TRBV30 with TRBJ2-1; TRBD2 aligns across 13 bases. CDR1 and CDR2 (germline): GTSNPN, SVGIG (reference sequence). This CDR3 spans 14 amino acids. Trimming removed 5 bases from V and 9 bases from J; junction bases left unmatched: 7. The DNA for the CDR3 is TGTGCCTGGCGAACTAGCGGGGGGGCGGGTGAGCAGTTCTTC. Encoded protein: CAWRTSGGAGEQFF.

The sample holds a few counts of this clonotype. Here the CDR3 DNA reads TGTGCCAGCAGCCAATACCGACTAGCGGAATCCTACAATGAGCAGTTCTTC. Translated, it gives CASSQYRLAESYNEQFF. This chain connects TRBV7-9 to TRBJ2-1, with 9 nucleotides matching TRBD2. CDR1 SEHNR and CDR2 FQNEAQ come from the germline V gene (reference sequence). Trimming removed 5 bases from V and 1 base from J; junction bases left unmatched: 9. CDR3 length: 17 amino acids.

This rearrangement joins TRBV5-1 to TRBJ2-2; tentative D call: TRBD2 (5 bases). Between the trimmed V and J ends, which lost 0 bases and 2 bases, there was a span of 14 bases. CDR1 is SGHRS, CDR2 YFSETQ, per germline. The CDR3 is 17 amino acids. The CDR3 here is CASSLAGLERNTGELFF. CDR3 coding DNA: TGCGCCAGCAGCTTGGCCGGACTCGAAAGAAACACCGGGGAGCTGTTTTTT.

The sample holds one count of this clonotype. V and J are TRBV19 and TRBJ2-1; D perhaps matches TRBD1 (5 bases). Germline CDR1 reads LNHDA; CDR2 reads SQIVND (reference sequence). This CDR3 contains 14 residues. Trimming took 7 bases from V and 3 from J, leaving 13 bases between them. DNA for the CDR3: TGTGCCAGTAATGGGGCCATCTACTACAATGAGCAGTTCTTC. It encodes CASNGAIYYNEQFF.

The chain carries TRBV5-6 and TRBJ2-7; 14 positions match TRBD2. Germline CDR1 SGHDT, CDR2 YYEEEE. The CDR3 extends over 16 amino acids. The J segment lost 6 bases and the V segment lost 1 base, leaving 6 bases of the junction unmatched. CDR3 loop: CASSLLRTSGRSEQYF. CDR3 in DNA: TGTGCCAGCAGCTTGTTACGGACTAGCGGGAGGTCCGAGCAGTACTTC.

This clonotype has a handful of counts. This chain links TRBV9 with TRBJ2-7; TRBD2 might be the D (6 bases). This CDR3 region has 15 residues. Germline V CDR1 and CDR2: SGDLS, YYNGEE. Trimming removed 0 bases at V and 2 bases at J, with 12 bases between. The CDR3 loop reads CASSVGGGATYEQYF. DNA for the CDR3: TGTGCCAGCAGCGTAGGGGGCGGGGCGACCTACGAGCAGTACTTC.